This entry describes one T cell receptor beta chain. What it recognizes is unknown. The sample belongs to a study of cytomegalovirus exposure and HLA in healthy donors. Study outcomes and limitations: The majority of TCR sequences were rare, yet some public TCRs appeared in many donors.

From germline, CDR1 is SQVTM and CDR2 ANQGSEA. The V gene lost 1 base and the J gene lost 3 bases, with 7 bases spanning the gap. This CDR3 region has 12 residues. This PCR relied on a set of 60 Vbeta primers and 13 Jbeta primers. Data came from immunoSEQ multiplex PCR; TCRdb stores just in-frame clones and leaves some out. The table shows around 85,000 clones, with over 60% occurring only once. The specimen sequenced was PBMCs. The gene calls are TRBV29-1 and TRBJ2-7, with D possibly matching TRBD1 (5 bases). The TCR was taken from a male donor in good health and CMV-seronegative. Here the CDR3 reads CSVEVDSYEQYF. As DNA, the CDR3 is TGCAGCGTTGAAGTTGACAGCTACGAGCAGTACTTC.